A single sample is the source of the 20 T cell receptor beta chains below, sequenced in a study of blood T cells in healthy people across ages. For the second PCR, which ran for about 7 to 11 cycles, a sample-barcoded 5' primer and a J-beta primer mix were used. One entry per CDR3 protein results from TCRdb running MiXCR on the 5' RACE reads. The top ten hold about 3.6% of the sample, which has 550,000 to 750,000 distinct CDR3 sequences, 20% to 25% seen once. The sample comprised blood. These receptor sequences come from a man aged 70-80 years in good health.

The chain employs TRBV12-3 or TRBV12-4 and TRBJ2-2; tentatively, D is TRBD1 (6 bases). The germline V and J ends were trimmed by 6 bases and 7 bases, with 9 bases remaining between them. The CDR3 has 12 residues. The CDR3 loop is CASRRQVGELFF. CDR3 DNA: TGTGCCAGCAGAAGACAGGTCGGGGAGCTGTTTTTT.

This chain uses TRBV29-1 with TRBJ1-1; 9 bases align to TRBD1. The CDR3 covers 12 residues. Germline V gene data show CDR1 as SQVTM and CDR2 as ANQGSEA. Trimming removed 7 bases from V and 3 bases from J; junction bases left unmatched: 3. Written as DNA, the CDR3 is TGCAGCGCTAACAGGGGGCACACTGAAGCTTTCTTT. Protein sequence: CSANRGHTEAFF.

This clonotype was counted at least ten times. The V and J genes are TRBV5-6 and TRBJ2-7, with a weak D call TRBD1 (6 bases). The CDR3 loop spans 13 amino acids. In germline, CDR1 is SGHDT, CDR2 YYEEEE. V gave up 4 bases and J gave up 1 base, with 9 bases separating them. CDR3 coding DNA: TGTGCCAGCAGCGAGGACAGTTCCTACGAGCAGTACTTC. Translation: CASSEDSSYEQYF. The full variable domain, completed using reference TRBV5-6 and TRBJ2-7, is DAGVTQSPTHLIKTRGQQVTLRCSPKSGHDTVSWYQQALGQGPQFIFQYYEEEERQRGNFPDRFSGHQFPNYSSELNVNALLLGDSALYLCASSEDSSYEQYFGPGTRLTVT.

CDR3 in amino acids: CSARDVRTSHPNEQFF. The CDR3 coding sequence is TGCAGTGCTAGAGATGTAAGGACCTCTCACCCCAATGAGCAGTTCTTC. V gene TRBV20-1 combines with J gene TRBJ2-1; D gene uncertain. Germline V lookup: CDR1 DFQATT, CDR2 SNEGSKA (reference sequence). The CDR3 has 16 residues. Trimming removed 0 bases from V and 6 bases from J, with 18 bases in between.

On this clonotype itself: Because it lacks the conserved phenylalanine or tryptophan at the end, this CDR3 is likely a read error. V is TRBV5-4 and J is TRBJ2-1; no clear D gene. Germline V gene data show CDR1 as SGHNT and CDR2 as YYREEE (reference sequence). This CDR3 is 13 amino acids long. Trimming removed 4 bases from V and 5 bases from J, with 10 bases in between. CDR3 nucleotide sequence: TGTGCCAGCAGCGGAAGGAACGACAATGAGCAGTTCTTA. This sequence encodes CASSGRNDNEQFL.

This clonotype came up a few times. The V call is TRBV11-2, the J call TRBJ2-5, with 7 bases matching TRBD1. The V gene's germline CDR1 is SGHAT and CDR2 FQNNGV. Trimming removed 3 bases from V and 5 bases from J; junction bases left unmatched: 6. The CDR3 has 14 residues. The CDR3 region is CASSFDRVEETQYF. CDR3 coding DNA: TGTGCCAGCAGCTTCGACAGGGTAGAGGAGACCCAGTACTTC.

This clonotype has more than one count but fewer than ten. The chain couples TRBV7-2 to TRBJ2-1; D is perhaps TRBD2 (5 bases). There are 14 residues in the CDR3. Trimming removed 4 bases from V and 6 bases from J, with 13 bases in between. Germline V lookup: CDR1 SGHTA, CDR2 FQGNSA. As DNA, the CDR3 is TGTGCCAGCAGCTGGAGGTCGGACCCCAATGAGCAGTTCTTC. It yields the protein CASSWRSDPNEQFF.

On this clonotype itself: One end of the junction varies from germline; a read error may be responsible. The V call is TRBV6-1, the J call TRBJ1-5; 9 bases agree with TRBD1. Germline lookup yields CDR1 MNHNS and CDR2 SASEGT. There are 19 residues in the CDR3. CDR3 residues: CASSRSRDRVSAGNQPRHF. For the CDR3, the DNA is TGTGCCAGCAGTAGGTCCCGGGACAGGGTATCGGCCGGCAATCAGCCCCGGCATTTT.

This clonotype was seen more than once but under ten times. This sequence joins TRBV20-1 and TRBJ2-5; TRBD2 matches 13 bases. CDR1 is DFQATT, CDR2 SNEGSKA, per germline (reference sequence). The CDR3 loop spans 16 amino acids. The V gene end was trimmed by 5 bases and the J gene end by 5 bases; junction bases not matched to a gene: 11. The CDR3 coding sequence is TGCAGTGCTCGACGGACTAGCGGGAGATTATATGAGACCCAGTACTTC. It is translated as CSARRTSGRLYETQYF.

This rearrangement joins TRBV28 to TRBJ2-1, with a weak D call TRBD1 (5 bases). CDR1 is MDHEN and CDR2 is SYDVKM in the germline V gene. V gave up 3 bases and J gave up 6 bases, with 15 bases separating them. CDR3 length: 15 residues. For the CDR3, the DNA is TGTGCCAGCAGTTTCGTGGGGCGGATTATCAATGAGCAGTTCTTC. Protein: CASSFVGRIINEQFF.

This clonotype was observed a handful of times. One end of the junction is discordant with germline, which a read error may explain. This sequence joins TRBV5-1 and TRBJ2-3; TRBD1 is a possible D gene (5 bases). Germline V gene data show CDR1 as SGHRS and CDR2 as YFSETQ. This CDR3 is built from 16 residues. The CDR3 spells CASSLVGGQGIETQYF. The CDR3 DNA is TGCGCCAGCAGCTTGGTAGGTGGGCAGGGAATCGAGACCCAGTACTTT.

A remark on this clonotype: One junction end disagrees with the germline gene, perhaps due to a read error. V usage is TRBV2 and J usage is TRBJ1-1; tentative D call: TRBD1 (5 bases). Per the germline V gene, CDR1 is SNHLY and CDR2 is FYNNEI. The CDR3 spans 13 residues. DNA for the CDR3: TGCGCCAGCAGGGACCGTATGAACACTGAAGCTTTCTTT. Protein: CASRDRMNTEAFF.

This clonotype was detected ten times or more. This chain links TRBV24-1 with TRBJ2-2, with 11 bases that match TRBD2. V was clipped by 0 bases and J by 1 base; unmatched bases: 3. CDR3 length: 18 residues. Germline CDR1 KGHDR, CDR2 SFDVKD. The CDR3 sequence: CATSDLLTSGRNTGELFF. As DNA, the CDR3 is TGTGCCACCAGTGATTTGTTAACTAGCGGGAGGAACACCGGGGAGCTGTTTTTT.

V is TRBV30 and J is TRBJ2-1, with 7 bases identical to TRBD2. Trimming at V came to 5 bases and at J to 4 bases, leaving 8 bases not matched to a gene. This CDR3 comprises 14 residues. The germline CDR1 and CDR2 sequences are GTSNPN and SVGIG (reference sequence). CDR3 sequence reads: CAWGPAGSYNEQFF. The CDR3 DNA sequence: TGTGCCTGGGGACCAGCGGGGTCTTACAATGAGCAGTTCTTC.

In this sample, this clonotype turned up a few times. The CDR3 reads CASSLKTGGQETQYF. For the CDR3, the DNA is TGTGCCAGCAGCTTAAAGACGGGAGGGCAAGAGACCCAGTACTTC. The chain carries TRBV7-3 and TRBJ2-7; TRBD2 matches at 8 bases. Matching the DNA end better, TRBJ2-5 makes the J call doubtful. The CDR3 runs to 15 residues. Germline V gene sequence: CDR1 SGHTA, CDR2 FQGTGA.

The chain links TRBV20-1 to TRBJ2-1; a weak D match, TRBD1 (7 bases). V was trimmed by 5 bases and J by 7 bases, leaving 18 bases between them. The CDR3 has 14 amino acids. Germline V CDR1 and CDR2: DFQATT, SNEGSKA (reference sequence). For the CDR3, the DNA is TGCAGTGCTCTAGACCATCAGGGGGGAAATGAGCAGTTCTTC. This translates into CSALDHQGGNEQFF.

The chain combines TRBV2 with TRBJ1-6; perhaps TRBD1 as D (5 bases). Between the trimmed V and J ends, which lost 5 bases and 7 bases, there was a span of 12 bases. CDR1 is SNHLY, CDR2 FYNNEI, per germline. The CDR3 covers 14 residues. The CDR3 DNA reads as TGTGCCAGCAGTAAGACAGAACGAAATTCACCCCTCCACTTT. Protein: CASSKTERNSPLHF.

This clonotype was observed a handful of times. V is TRBV28 and J is TRBJ1-5, with D possibly TRBD1 on 6 matching bases. The CDR3 runs to 15 residues. Trimming left V 1 base short and J 4 bases short, with 11 bases between. The germline CDR1 and CDR2 sequences are MDHEN and SYDVKM. The CDR3 DNA reads as TGTGCCAGCAGTTTATCCAGGGGACGGAATCAGCCCCAGCATTTT. It yields the protein CASSLSRGRNQPQHF.

In this sample, this clonotype turned up a few times. CDR3 region: CASSSFGTSYEQYF. CDR3 bases: TGTGCCAGCAGCTCCTTTGGGACCTCCTACGAGCAGTACTTC. The gene calls are TRBV7-9 and TRBJ2-7, with D possibly being TRBD1 or TRBD2 (5 bases each). The V gene's germline CDR1 is SEHNR and CDR2 FQNEAQ (reference sequence). V lost 4 bases and J lost 0, with 10 bases in between. This CDR3 spans 14 amino acids.

The count of this clonotype is one. The chain couples TRBV20-1 to TRBJ2-5; D could derive from TRBD1 or TRBD2 (6 bases each). The germline gives CDR1 DFQATT, CDR2 SNEGSKA (reference sequence). The CDR3 loop spans 15 amino acids. V lost 1 base to trimming and J lost 2 bases, with 14 bases between them. The CDR3 nucleotides read TGCAGTGCTAGAGTGCGGGGAAGGGGGCAAGAGACCCAGTACTTC. Encoded protein: CSARVRGRGQETQYF.